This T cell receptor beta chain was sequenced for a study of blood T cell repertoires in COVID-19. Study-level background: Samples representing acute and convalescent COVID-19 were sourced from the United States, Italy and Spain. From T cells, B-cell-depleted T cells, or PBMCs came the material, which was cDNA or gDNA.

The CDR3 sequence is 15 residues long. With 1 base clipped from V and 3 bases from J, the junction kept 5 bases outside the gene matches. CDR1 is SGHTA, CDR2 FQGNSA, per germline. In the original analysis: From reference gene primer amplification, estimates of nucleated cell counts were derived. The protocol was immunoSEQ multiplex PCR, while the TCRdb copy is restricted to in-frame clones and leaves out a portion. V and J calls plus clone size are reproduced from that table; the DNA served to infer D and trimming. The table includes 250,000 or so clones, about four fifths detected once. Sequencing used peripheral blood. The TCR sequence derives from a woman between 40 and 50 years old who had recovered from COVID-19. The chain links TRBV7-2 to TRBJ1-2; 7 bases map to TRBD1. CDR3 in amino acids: CASSLGTGDDYGYTF. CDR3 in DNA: TGTGCCAGCAGCTTAGGGACAGGCGACGACTATGGCTACACCTTC.